What follows are 4 T cell receptor beta chains derived from one specimen sequenced in a study of blood T cell repertoires in COVID-19. Produced via immunoSEQ multiplex PCR; TCRdb's table is partial and in-frame only. The sample records 250,000 to 350,000 clones, around 86% being singletons. Sequencing input: peripheral blood. The receptors stem from a woman in her 30s with active or convalescent COVID-19.

The gene calls are TRBV6-5 and TRBJ1-2, with 8 bases matching TRBD1. Germline trimming cut 7 bases from V and 7 bases from J; bases unmatched to any gene: 11. The CDR3 has 14 amino acids. The V gene's germline CDR1 is MNHEY and CDR2 SVGAGI. Here the CDR3 reads CASNPQGAAGGYTF. The DNA of the CDR3 is TGTGCCAGCAACCCCCAGGGGGCGGCGGGTGGCTACACCTTC.

This clone was observed a few times. This rearrangement joins TRBV10-1 to TRBJ2-2; a weak D match, TRBD1 (5 bases). V was clipped by 9 bases and J by 5 bases, with 13 bases between them. This CDR3 has 13 residues. CDR1 and CDR2 (germline): WNHNN, SYGVQD (reference sequence). The CDR3 bases are TGCGCCAGTTCCAGGGTGTTGACCGGGGAGCTGTTTTTT. This gives the protein CASSRVLTGELFF.

This clone appeared a single time. This chain links TRBV6-2 or TRBV6-3 with TRBJ2-5, with 10 bases lining up with TRBD1. The V segment lost 5 bases and the J segment 1 base; nucleotides outside the gene matches: 7. The germline V gene encodes CDR1 MNHEY and CDR2 SVGEGT. The CDR3 runs 16 residues. Here the CDR3 DNA reads TGTGCCAGCAGTCGCCCCGGGACAGGGGCCCAAGAGACCCAGTACTTC. This sequence encodes CASSRPGTGAQETQYF.

This chain links TRBV7-2 with TRBJ1-3; D gene unclear. CDR1 and CDR2 from the germline V gene are SGHTA and FQGNSA. The V end was cut by 3 bases, the J end by 0 bases, with 9 bases between. The CDR3 has 15 residues. CDR3 region: CASSFSSGSGNTIYF. The CDR3, as DNA: TGTGCCAGCAGCTTTTCCAGTGGCTCTGGAAACACCATATATTTT. Filled out from reference TRBV7-2 and TRBJ1-3, the complete variable domain reads GAGVSQSPSNKVTEKGKDVELRCDPISGHTALYWYRQSLGQGLEFLIYFQGNSAPDKSGLPSDRFSAERTGGSVSTLTIQRTQQEDSAVYLCASSFSSGSGNTIYFGEGSWLTVV.